This entry features one T cell receptor (beta chain) sequence. This record belongs to a study of blood T cells in healthy people across ages. Every participating donor contributed 9.5 to 10 milliliters of peripheral blood through a draw. At least 5 micrograms of total RNA were extracted per sample. The germline V gene encodes CDR1 MDHEN and CDR2 SYDVKM. The CDR3 loop spans 18 amino acids. The V and J ends lost 1 base and 1 base respectively, with 19 bases between them. A second roughly 6 to 11 cycle PCR used barcoded and J-beta primers. With 12 random nucleotides, a template-switch adaptor tagged each individual cDNA molecule. TCRdb fed the 5' RACE reads into MiXCR, producing one record per CDR3 protein. The table shows around 600,000 distinct CDR3 sequences, with around 48% occurring only once.

Sequenced sample: blood. The receptor was isolated from an elderly man in good health. The chain couples TRBV28 to TRBJ2-5, with a tentative D call TRBD1 (6 bases). The CDR3 bases are TGTGCCAGCAGTTTATCCCCTGACGGACAGCTAGCCCAAGAGACCCAGTACTTC. It translates to CASSLSPDGQLAQETQYF.